The next 12 T cell receptor beta chains were all read from a single sample in a study of cytomegalovirus exposure and HLA in healthy donors. The PCR contained 60 Vbeta and 13 Jbeta primers. The table came from immunoSEQ multiplex PCR; TCRdb's copy has only in-frame clones and leaves some out. The sample holds about 190,000 clones, 70% to 90% seen once. The sample was PBMCs. These receptors all come from a male donor in good health and CMV-seronegative.

As to this clone: Since no conserved phenylalanine or tryptophan closes the CDR3, a read error is the likely cause. The DNA is omitted, as the CDR3 cannot be located on it reliably, and the CDR3 follows TCRdb's listing. The chain joins TRBV6-1 to TRBJ2-7; the listed D gene, TRBD1, was not tested against the DNA. The germline V gene encodes CDR1 MNHNS and CDR2 SASEGT. The CDR3 extends over 13 residues, inclusive of both ends. The CDR3 loop is CASSDYPGGQGFL.

CDR3 nucleotides: TGCGCCAGCAGCTTGGGACAGGGGAACAATCAGCCCCAGCATTTT. Translated, it gives CASSLGQGNNQPQHF. This chain connects TRBV5-1 to TRBJ1-5; 8 bases agree with TRBD1. CDR1 and CDR2 from the germline V gene are SGHRS and YFSETQ. The CDR3 totals 15 residues. J was trimmed by 3 bases and V by 0 bases; bases with no gene match: 2.

The J gene is TRBJ2-7, the V gene TRBV11-1, with D possibly being TRBD1 (7 bases). Germline CDR1 and CDR2: SGHAT and FQDESV (reference sequence). The CDR3 extends over 18 amino acids. V was pared by 4 bases and J by 3 bases, with 25 bases between. The CDR3 here is CASSSIRGVGQANYEQYF. The CDR3 DNA is TGTGCCAGCAGCTCCATTAGGGGGGTAGGACAGGCGAACTACGAGCAGTACTTC.

The rearrangement links TRBV6-5 to TRBJ2-7, with 11 bases fitting TRBD1. The CDR3 is 14 amino acids. CDR1 is MNHEY, CDR2 SVGAGI, per germline. The ends lost 2 bases at V and 3 bases at J; junction bases unmatched: 0. As DNA, the CDR3 is TGTGCCAGCAGTTACGGGACAGGGGGCTACGAGCAGTACTTC. This encodes CASSYGTGGYEQYF.

The chain carries TRBV5-1 and TRBJ2-3, with 11 bases lining up with TRBD2. In germline, CDR1 is SGHRS, CDR2 YFSETQ. Trimming took 2 bases from V and 5 from J; bases not matched to a gene: 13. There are 18 residues in the CDR3. The CDR3 region has the DNA TGCGCCAGCAGCTTTGGCCACCTTAGCGGGGGGGATGGAGATACGCAGTATTTT. Its protein is CASSFGHLSGGDGDTQYF. Supplemented by reference TRBV5-1 and TRBJ2-3, the full variable domain reads KAGVTQTPRYLIKTRGQQVTLSCSPISGHRSVSWYQQTPGQGLQFLFEYFSETQRNKGNFPGRFSGRQFSNSRSEMNVSTLELGDSALYLCASSFGHLSGGDGDTQYFGPGTRLTVL.

The sample holds a few counts of this clone. The rearrangement uses TRBV6-5 and TRBJ1-1; 10 bases line up with TRBD1. Per germline, CDR1 MNHEY and CDR2 SVGAGI. After removal of 6 bases from V and 6 bases from J, the junction contained 4 bases not matched to a gene. The CDR3 loop spans 13 amino acids. The CDR3 bases are TGTGCCAGCAGGCAGGACAGGGGGGCTGAAGCTTTCTTT. Translation gives CASRQDRGAEAFF.

The chain employs TRBV27 and TRBJ1-4; TRBD1 is a possible D gene (5 bases). The germline V and J ends were trimmed by 6 bases and 2 bases, with 13 bases remaining between them. The germline gives CDR1 MNHEY, CDR2 SMNVEV (reference sequence). The CDR3 totals 15 residues. The CDR3 reads CASSPGGMTNEKLFF. The CDR3 DNA follows: TGTGCCAGCAGCCCGGGGGGGATGACTAATGAAAAACTGTTTTTT.

This clone has a handful of counts. The chain joins TRBV5-1 to TRBJ1-6; 7 nucleotides match TRBD1. V was clipped by 3 bases and J by 8 bases; unmatched bases: 11. Germline assignment: CDR1 SGHRS and CDR2 YFSETQ. The CDR3 is made up of 16 amino acids. CDR3 protein: CASSYRDRGADSPLHF. The CDR3 bases are TGCGCCAGCAGCTACCGGGACAGAGGGGCGGATTCACCCCTCCACTTT.

The chain recombines TRBV6-1 with TRBJ2-2, with TRBD1 identical over 11 bases. Germline V CDR1 and CDR2: MNHNS, SASEGT. V lost 8 bases, J lost 5 bases, and 4 bases stayed unmatched. The CDR3 covers 14 residues. The CDR3 region is CASLDRGLTGELFF. CDR3 in DNA: TGTGCCAGCCTGGACAGGGGGCTTACCGGGGAGCTGTTTTTT.

This clone has only one observation. This chain connects TRBV7-9 to TRBJ2-7, with 9 bases lining up with TRBD1. V was pared by 5 bases and J by 3 bases, with 8 bases of the junction left unmatched. The CDR3 covers 15 residues. In germline, CDR1 is SEHNR, CDR2 FQNEAQ (reference sequence). The CDR3 DNA reads as TGTGCCAGCAGCCCGCGGACAGGGGCCGGCTACGAGCAGTACTTC. Translation: CASSPRTGAGYEQYF. Variable domain in full (rest from reference TRBV7-9 and TRBJ2-7): DTGVSQNPRHKITKRGQNVTFRCDPISEHNRLYWYRQTLGQGPEFLTYFQNEAQLEKSRLLSDRFSAERPKGSFSTLEIQRTEQGDSAMYLCASSPRTGAGYEQYFGPGTRLTVT.

The V and J genes are TRBV6-6 and TRBJ2-5; D perhaps matches TRBD1 (7 bases). Deletions cut 5 bases from V and 2 bases from J, with 12 bases between. CDR3 length: 14 residues. CDR1 is MNHNY and CDR2 is SVGAGI in the germline V gene (reference sequence). CDR3 DNA sequence: TGTGCCAGCAGTGCGGGACAGATACAAGAGACCCAGTACTTC. Its protein product is CASSAGQIQETQYF.

This chain joins TRBV27 and TRBJ1-2; TRBD1 is a possible D gene (6 bases). V lost 5 bases to trimming and J lost 8 bases, with 12 bases between them. Per the germline V gene, CDR1 is MNHEY and CDR2 is SMNVEV (reference sequence). The CDR3 is made up of 12 amino acids. CDR3 residues: CASSPTGKGYTF. The CDR3 DNA follows: TGTGCCAGCAGTCCAACAGGGAAAGGCTACACCTTC.